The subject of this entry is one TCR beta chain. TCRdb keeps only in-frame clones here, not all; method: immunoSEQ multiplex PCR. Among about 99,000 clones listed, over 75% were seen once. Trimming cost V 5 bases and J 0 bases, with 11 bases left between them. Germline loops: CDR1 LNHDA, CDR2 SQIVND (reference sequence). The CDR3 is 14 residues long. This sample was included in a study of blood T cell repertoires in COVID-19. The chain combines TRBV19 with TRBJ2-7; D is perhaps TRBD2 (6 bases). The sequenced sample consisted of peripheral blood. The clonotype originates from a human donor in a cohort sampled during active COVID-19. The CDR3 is CASSGGGISYEQYF. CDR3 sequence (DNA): TGTGCCAGTAGTGGGGGAGGTATCTCCTACGAGCAGTACTTC.